These 27 T cell receptor beta chains came from one sample sequenced in a study of T cell repertoires in cytomegalovirus infection. No antigen is known for these receptors. MiXCR, run by TCRdb on the reads, gives a single entry per CDR3 protein. The table has 750,000 to 950,000 distinct CDR3 sequences, 25% to 35% seen once. Sample: cultured CD8+ T cells from PBMCs, taken from culture after CMV antigen stimulation. The receptors derive from a human donor in good health (CMV status not recorded). Some clones in this sample may be carry-over from other donors' samples.

The chain carries TRBV7-6 and TRBJ2-1; 10 bases fit TRBD1. V shed 5 bases and J 6 bases; nucleotides not matched to a gene: 7. The CDR3 spans 15 residues. From germline, CDR1 is SGHVS and CDR2 FNYEAQ. The CDR3 nucleotides are TGTGCCAGCAGCCGGGGACAGGGGCACCCCAATGAGCAGTTCTTC. Translating it yields CASSRGQGHPNEQFF. Full variable domain (remainder filled in from reference TRBV7-6 and TRBJ2-1): GAGVSQSPRYKVTKRGQDVALRCDPISGHVSLYWYRQALGQGPEFLTYFNYEAQQDKSGLPNDRFSAERPEGSISTLTIQRTEQRDSAMYRCASSRGQGHPNEQFFGPGTRLTVL.

This clonotype was counted a few times. The chain employs TRBV6-5 and TRBJ1-1; 7 bases align to TRBD1. Losses at the gene ends were 4 bases for V and 1 base for J; bases not matched to a gene: 12. Germline CDR1 reads MNHEY; CDR2 reads SVGAGI. This CDR3 has 17 amino acids. The CDR3 DNA follows: TGTGCCAGCAGTTCCCAGTGGCAGGGGGTACGGAACACTGAAGCTTTCTTT. Encoded protein: CASSSQWQGVRNTEAFF.

This clonotype was observed many times. The gene calls are TRBV7-2 and TRBJ1-6; maybe TRBD1 (5 bases). V gave up 1 base and J gave up 9 bases, with 13 bases separating them. This CDR3 is 15 amino acids long. Germline V CDR1 and CDR2: SGHTA, FQGNSA. CDR3 in DNA: TGTGCCAGCAGCTTAGAAGGGACGAGCGGTTCACCCCTCCACTTT. Its translation is CASSLEGTSGSPLHF.

This chain links TRBV6-5 with TRBJ2-1, with D perhaps TRBD2 (5 bases). Germline CDR1 MNHEY, CDR2 SVGAGI. V lost 2 bases and J lost 3, with 20 bases in between. This CDR3 spans 18 amino acids. The CDR3 nucleotides are TGTGCCAGCAGTTACAGTTTGTACAAGCCGGGATACTACAATGAGCAGTTCTTC. Translated, it gives CASSYSLYKPGYYNEQFF.

J is TRBJ2-7 and V is TRBV6-1, with 8 nucleotides matching TRBD1. With V trimmed by 5 bases and J by 2 bases, 8 bases remained unmatched. The CDR3 spans 15 residues. Per the germline V gene, CDR1 is MNHNS and CDR2 is SASEGT. The CDR3 region is CASSPRTGKTYEQYV. As DNA, the CDR3 is TGTGCCAGCAGTCCGAGGACAGGGAAAACCTACGAGCAGTACGTC.

The CDR3 region has the DNA TGTGCCACCCATGTACTGTTAGATGTGGAGACCCAGTACTTC. Translating gives CATHVLLDVETQYF. The chain joins TRBV2 to TRBJ2-5; D unclear. The CDR3 consists of 14 residues. The V and J ends lost 10 bases and 5 bases respectively, with 20 bases between them. Per germline, CDR1 SNHLY and CDR2 FYNNEI.

The genes are TRBV20-1 and TRBJ2-2; D remains ambiguous. Looked up from germline, CDR1 is DFQATT and CDR2 is SNEGSKA (reference sequence). This CDR3 has 13 amino acids. V lost 0 bases and J lost 3, with 5 bases in between. The CDR3: CSARDIDTGELFF. The CDR3 DNA reads as TGCAGTGCTAGAGATATCGACACCGGGGAGCTGTTTTTT.

This clonotype occurred many times. In nucleotides, the CDR3 is TGTGCCAGCAGCGTAGAGGGAGACTCCTACGAGCAGTACTTC. Residues: CASSVEGDSYEQYF. The V and J genes are TRBV9 and TRBJ2-7; possibly TRBD2 for D (5 bases). V was pared by 0 bases and J by 0 bases, with 7 bases between. The V gene's germline CDR1 is SGDLS and CDR2 YYNGEE. CDR3 length: 14 residues.

Many counts were recorded for this clonotype. The chain employs TRBV7-6 and TRBJ1-1, with D possibly TRBD1 on 5 matching bases. V dropped 5 bases and J dropped 7 bases, with 14 bases sitting between them. The CDR3 sequence is 13 residues long. The germline gives CDR1 SGHVS, CDR2 FNYEAQ. The CDR3 protein is CASSPYTGIEAFF. The CDR3 DNA follows: TGTGCCAGCAGCCCTTATACAGGTATTGAAGCTTTCTTT.

This clonotype was found a few times. The chain recombines TRBV6-5 with TRBJ1-1; a possible D gene is TRBD1 (6 bases). CDR1 is MNHEY, CDR2 SVGAGI, per germline. The V and J ends lost 0 bases and 3 bases respectively, with 14 bases between them. The CDR3 spans 16 residues. CDR3 in amino acids: CASSYSIVGGDTEAFF. The CDR3 nucleotides are TGTGCCAGCAGTTACTCGATAGTAGGGGGGGACACTGAAGCTTTCTTT.

The chain has TRBV27 and TRBJ2-4; TRBD1 aligns across 8 bases. This CDR3 region has 17 residues. Looked up from germline, CDR1 is MNHEY and CDR2 is SMNVEV (reference sequence). The ends lost 2 bases at V and 1 base at J; junction bases unmatched: 7. This CDR3 is CASSLGQGAAAKNIQYF. The CDR3 nucleotides read TGTGCCAGCAGTTTAGGTCAGGGGGCGGCGGCCAAAAACATTCAGTACTTC.

This clonotype was seen only a few times. CDR3 loop: CASSLGGSEKLFF. CDR3 sequence (DNA): TGTGCCAGCAGCTTGGGGGGAAGTGAAAAACTGTTTTTT. The chain is built from TRBV7-8 and TRBJ1-4; D might be TRBD1 (5 bases). The V end was cut by 3 bases, the J end by 7 bases, with 9 bases between. CDR1 and CDR2 (germline): SGHVS, FQNEAQ. The CDR3 covers 13 residues.

Only a few counts were recorded for this clonotype. J is TRBJ1-6 and V is TRBV10-2; D ambiguous. This CDR3 has 11 residues. Trimming removed 0 bases at V and 12 bases at J, with 3 bases between. The germline gives CDR1 WSHSY, CDR2 SAAADI. The CDR3 reads CASSESLPLHF. CDR3 nucleotide sequence: TGCGCCAGCAGTGAGTCGTTACCCCTCCACTTT.

The chain uses TRBV27 and TRBJ2-3, with 9 bases matching TRBD2. The J segment lost 2 bases and the V segment lost 0 bases, leaving 6 bases of the junction unmatched. The CDR3 spans 17 residues. Germline lookup yields CDR1 MNHEY and CDR2 SMNVEV (reference sequence). The CDR3 sequence is CASSLSGRGGSTDTQYF. DNA for the CDR3: TGTGCCAGCAGTTTATCGGGGCGGGGGGGATCCACAGATACGCAGTATTTT.

V and J are TRBV6-5 and TRBJ2-1, with D possibly being TRBD1 or TRBD2 (6 bases each). V dropped 6 bases and J dropped 2 bases, with 20 bases sitting between them. Germline CDR1 reads MNHEY; CDR2 reads SVGAGI. This CDR3 has 17 residues. In nucleotides, the CDR3 is TGTGCCAGCAGCCTATGGGGGCTAGCGACTACCTACAATGAGCAGTTCTTC. Its translation is CASSLWGLATTYNEQFF.

This clonotype occurred a few times. This chain connects TRBV2 to TRBJ2-1; no clear D. This CDR3 contains 14 residues. The germline V gene has CDR1 SNHLY and CDR2 FYNNEI. Deletions cut 10 bases from V and 4 bases from J, with 17 bases between. The CDR3 loop reads CAIYRAIPYNEQFF. The CDR3 DNA reads TGTGCCATCTATCGAGCAATCCCTTACAATGAGCAGTTCTTC.

This clonotype was counted a few times. The V gene is TRBV7-2, the J gene TRBJ1-1; D remains unclear. The CDR3 loop spans 14 amino acids. Germline-derived CDR1 and CDR2 are SGHTA and FQGNSA. The V gene lost 5 bases and the J gene lost 3 bases, with 13 bases spanning the gap. In DNA form, the CDR3 reads TGTGCCAGCAGCACCCAGACAATTTACACTGAAGCTTTCTTT. Translated, it gives CASSTQTIYTEAFF.

This sequence joins TRBV12-3 or TRBV12-4 and TRBJ2-7; 10 bases align to TRBD1. The CDR3 length is 14 residues. J was trimmed by 3 bases and V by 7 bases; bases with no gene match: 6. Here the CDR3 reads CASNGQGVVYEQYF. The CDR3 coding sequence is TGTGCCAGCAACGGACAGGGGGTAGTCTACGAGCAGTACTTC.

The chain uses TRBV16 and TRBJ2-7; weak D call: TRBD1 (6 bases). The V end lost 1 base, the J end lost 6 bases, and 10 bases lay between the germline ends. Per germline, CDR1 KGHSY and CDR2 FQNENV. The CDR3 totals 13 residues. CDR3 in amino acids: CASSQFLQGEQYF. CDR3 nucleotides: TGTGCCAGCAGCCAATTTTTACAGGGCGAGCAGTACTTC.

J is TRBJ2-2 and V is TRBV6-2 or TRBV6-3; 9 nucleotides line up with TRBD2. The CDR3 totals 15 residues. From germline, CDR1 is MNHEY and CDR2 SVGEGT. Trimming cost V 8 bases and J 6 bases; bases outside gene matches: 10. CDR3 region: CASRQAGGRAGELFF. The DNA for the CDR3 is TGTGCCAGCCGTCAGGCGGGGGGGCGCGCCGGGGAGCTGTTTTTT.

A few counts support this clonotype. The J gene is TRBJ1-6, the V gene TRBV6-5, with TRBD1 matching 11 bases. J was trimmed by 7 bases and V by 4 bases; bases with no gene match: 12. CDR1 MNHEY and CDR2 SVGAGI come from the germline V gene. CDR3 length equals 18 residues. Here the CDR3 DNA reads TGTGCCAGCAGTTCTCAAGCCCCGGGACAGGGGGTGAATTCACCCCTCCACTTT. Its translation: CASSSQAPGQGVNSPLHF.

The V gene is TRBV5-6, the J gene TRBJ1-1, with D perhaps matching TRBD1 (6 bases). V lost 6 bases and J lost 0, with 18 bases in between. CDR3 length: 16 amino acids. Germline CDR1 and CDR2: SGHDT and YYEEEE. The CDR3 reads CASIERGSLMNTEAFF. For the CDR3, the DNA is TGTGCCAGCATCGAGAGGGGGTCCCTTATGAACACTGAAGCTTTCTTT.

This clonotype was seen a handful of times. V usage is TRBV6-5 and J usage is TRBJ1-3; D unclear. Trimming removed 5 bases at V and 0 bases at J, with 11 bases between. Germline CDR1 is MNHEY and CDR2 is SVGAGI. This CDR3 region has 15 residues. CDR3 coding DNA: TGTGCCAGCAGTGACCCCGGGAGCTCTGGAAACACCATATATTTT. It is translated as CASSDPGSSGNTIYF.

This chain connects TRBV4-1 to TRBJ1-5; 7 bases match TRBD1. Germline CDR1 MGHRA, CDR2 YSYEKL. After removal of 1 base from V and 7 bases from J, the junction contained 7 bases not matched to a gene. The CDR3 sequence is 15 residues long. CDR3 residues: CASSQGGTANQPQHF. DNA of the CDR3: TGCGCCAGCAGCCAAGGAGGGACAGCCAACCAGCCCCAGCATTTT.

This clonotype was recorded once. CDR3 loop: CATEGQGNTGELFF. In DNA, the CDR3 is TGTGCCACCGAGGGACAGGGTAACACCGGGGAGCTGTTTTTT. The V gene is TRBV2, the J gene TRBJ2-2; 9 nucleotides line up with TRBD1. This CDR3 has 14 residues. Germline V gives CDR1 SNHLY, CDR2 FYNNEI. The ends lost 10 bases at V and 2 bases at J; junction bases unmatched: 5.

The V and J genes are TRBV28 and TRBJ2-1; D gene uncertain. CDR3 length: 14 amino acids. V lost 6 bases and J lost 5, with 14 bases in between. In germline, CDR1 is MDHEN, CDR2 SYDVKM. The CDR3: CASSEETVDNEQFF. CDR3 DNA: TGTGCCAGCAGCGAGGAGACTGTCGACAATGAGCAGTTCTTC.

This chain uses TRBV7-9 with TRBJ1-1; no clear D gene. The CDR3 spans 11 residues. CDR1 is SEHNR and CDR2 is FQNEAQ in the germline V gene (reference sequence). Trimming shortened V by 5 bases and J by 10 bases, and 11 bases separated the two germline ends. The CDR3 coding sequence is TGTGCCAGCAGCGACCGGGAGTCAGCTTTCTTT. Translated: CASSDRESAFF.